The entry below gives a single TCR beta chain sequence along with its context. This specimen belongs to a study of technical replicates of blood from several donors. Clones were sequenced by immunoSEQ multiplex PCR, and TCRdb holds only the in-frame ones, with some missing. The sample consists of 80,000 to 100,000 clones, 95% of them appearing once. The V gene's germline CDR1 is SGDLS and CDR2 YYNGEE. This CDR3 has 14 residues. The V segment lost 3 bases and the J segment 7 bases; nucleotides outside the gene matches: 5. The chain recombines TRBV9 with TRBJ2-1; 9 bases match TRBD2. The receptor's source is a human donor in good health. The source material was T cells isolated from PBMCs. The CDR3 protein is CASSASGLANEQFF. CDR3 sequence (DNA): TGTGCCAGCAGCGCCTCAGGACTAGCGAATGAGCAGTTCTTC. Based on the CDR3 plus reference TRBV9 and TRBJ2-1, the full variable domain is DSGVTQTPKHLITATGQRVTLRCSPRSGDLSVYWYQQSLDQGLQFLIQYYNGEERAKGNILERFSAQQFPDLHSELNLSSLELGDSALYFCASSASGLANEQFFGPGTRLTVL.